The entry that follows covers one T cell receptor beta chain sequence. This clonotype has more than one count but fewer than ten. The antigen it binds to is not known. Base qualities are not recorded, but no much larger clone differs from it by a single base. TCRdb names Illumina NovaSeq 6000 as the instrument used. cDNA libraries for TCRalpha and TCRbeta were prepared by 5'RACE using constant-segment primers, with sample barcodes and unique molecular identifiers added. RNA was extracted from every sample with Trizol reagent. Libraries were amplified in two PCR steps, with a second sample barcode and Illumina TruSeq adapters added in the second step. The libraries were sequenced on an Illumina NovaSeq using 2 x 150 bp paired-end reads. The original pipeline was this. The reads were demultiplexed and collapsed into UMI-guided consensus sequences using migec v1.2.7. Using mixcr v2.1.11, the UMI consensuses were aligned to TRA and TRB V and J templates and assembled into clonotypes. A clonotype was counted as expanded or contracted only if both edgeR and NoisET called the change significant, with noise models trained on biological replicates. edgeR calls used a false discovery rate-adjusted p below 0.01 and a log2 fold-change threshold of 1. PCA with hierarchical clustering of max-normalized trajectories of the 1000 most abundant clonotypes was used as exploratory dynamics analysis. Each responding clone was given a CD4 or CD8 phenotype based on the CD4+ and CD8+ repertoires, which had been sequenced separately. Through fastp at Q25 and MiXCR, TCRdb rebuilt clones from the public reads, retaining in-frame beta chains. Here each entry gathers all rows of one CDR3 protein and keeps the most common genes and DNA. TCRdb's processing, not the authors' own work, is the source of the V and J calls. In this sample the table shows 400,000 to 500,000 distinct CDR3 sequences, more than 15% of which occur a single time. The ten largest clones add up to roughly 21% of the sample.

These data originate in a study of T-cell memory formation after mild COVID-19 (dated by TCRdb to about 2021). As for the study more broadly: TCR sequence clusters from the two donors were largely donor specific. Two young, previously healthy adult volunteers, one female and one male, were included in the cohort. In two donors, T-cell clones that expanded and contracted after mild COVID-19 were followed by sequencing TCRalpha and TCRbeta repertoires longitudinally.

Ficoll-Paque density gradient centrifugation was the method used to isolate PBMCs. What the study reported, not specific to this receptor: Clones contracting from day 15 to 85 had balanced CD4/CD8 phenotypes, while a second wave expanding from day 15 to 37 was biased towards CD4+. Some responding clones were detected in pre-infection memory, suggesting pre-existing cross-reactive memory T cells joined the SARS-CoV-2 response. Contracting CD4+ clones turned up mainly in the CM and EM memory subsets, whereas EMRA was where CD8+ clones were enriched. The study covered only two mild cases, and larger cohorts including severe cases with pre-infection samples were considered necessary. Whether the second-wave clones peaking on day 37 were SARS-CoV-2 specific was not confirmed.

Material: PBMCs or a T cell subset sorted from them (not recorded which). This clonotype originated in a man younger than 30 who had mild COVID-19 (a few samples of this study predate the infection). The sample titles of this study are shuffled in the database, so cell type and time point are left out; the donor was told from shared clones.

CDR3 sequence: CASSQLAGGPLDEQFF. The sequenced DNA: TGTGCCAGCAGTCAACTAGCGGGGGGCCCCTTGGATGAGCAGTTCTTC. The chain is made from TRBV6-6 and TRBJ2-1; TRBD2 agrees with 12 junctional bases. The CDR3 numbers 16 residues from cysteine through phenylalanine. Only the CDR3 region is kept as DNA, spanning 48 bases read in frame from base 1. Sequences MNHNY (CDR1) and SVGAGI (CDR2) are obtained from the germline V gene (reference sequence). Trimming takes 5 bases off V and 8 bases off J; junction bases not matched to a gene: 10.